These T cell receptor beta chains were read from a single sample in a study of identifying expanded T cells in peripheral blood. TCRdb's table, derived via immunoSEQ multiplex PCR, lists solely in-frame clones and lacks some. Here the sample spans roughly 90,000 clones, around 83% being singletons. The sequencing sample was made of blood. These receptors were collected from a person aged 18 to 75 in good health. The CDR3 runs from the conserved cysteine through the conserved F or W. Each record gives: V gene, J gene, D gene, clone size, CDR3 DNA, CDR3 protein. The D gene is left open where the match is weak. Expanded clones get a size class; other rows say once, few or many, or leave the size out.

>TRBV7-2|TRBJ2-1|TRBD2|NA
TGTGCCAGCAGCTTATACGGGGGGGATGAGTTCTTC
CASSLYGGDEFF
>TRBV6-6|TRBJ1-4|TRBD1|few
TGTGCCAGCTTTACGGACAGGATGTTTTTT
CASFTDRMFF
>TRBV5-4|TRBJ2-2|TRBD2|NA
TGTGCCAGCAGCTTGGACCCTAGCGGGGGCTTAAGGGGCGGGGAGCTGTTTTTT
CASSLDPSGGLRGGELFF
>TRBV19|TRBJ1-2|NA|NA
TGTGCCAGTTACAGTTATGGCTACACCTTC
CASYSYGYTF
>TRBV7-3|TRBJ1-3|NA|NA
TGTGCCAGCAGTATGGACCCTGGAAACACCATATATTTT
CASSMDPGNTIYF
>TRBV30|TRBJ1-2|NA|NA
TGTGCCTGGAGTCTGCTGAACTCCCATGGCTACACCTTC
CAWSLLNSHGYTF
>TRBV21-1|TRBJ1-1|NA|NA
TGTGCCAGCAGCAAAGGGTGGGACACTGAAGCTTTCTTT
CASSKGWDTEAFF
>TRBV7-6|TRBJ1-3|TRBD1|NA
TGTGCCAGCAGCTTACTCCCCGACAGGGGCGGAAACACCATATATTTT
CASSLLPDRGGNTIYF
>TRBV7-2|TRBJ2-2|TRBD1|NA
TGTGCCAGCAGCTATACAGGGGACACCGGGGAGCTGTTTTTT
CASSYTGDTGELFF
>TRBV13|TRBJ1-3|NA|NA
TGTGCCAGCAGCTTAGGCCTCAGCTACTCTGGAAACACCATATATTTT
CASSLGLSYSGNTIYF
>TRBV23-1|TRBJ1-3|NA|NA
TGCGCCAGCAGTCATTACCTCCCGAAGCAACTAAGAAACACCATATATTTT
CASSHYLPKQLRNTIYF
>TRBV10-1|TRBJ1-1|TRBD1|NA
TGCGCCAGAAACTCCGGGACAGGGGCAGGCGGCACTGAAGCTTTCTTT
CARNSGTGAGGTEAFF
>TRBV14|TRBJ2-5|NA|NA
TGTGCCAGCAGCCAAGTGGGGCTAGCCGGAGAGACCCAGTACTTC
CASSQVGLAGETQYF
>TRBV30|TRBJ2-1|TRBD2|NA
TGTGCCTGGAGCCTGGGGGGGAATGAGCAGTTCTTC
CAWSLGGNEQFF
>TRBV30|TRBJ1-1|NA|NA
TGTGCCTGGAGTGTGGGGGGTCCACGGATAGAAGCTTTCTTT
CAWSVGGPRIEAFF
>TRBV19|TRBJ1-4|TRBD1|NA
TGTGCCAGTAGTATAGCCCTGGGACAGACTAATGAAAAACTGTTTTTT
CASSIALGQTNEKLFF
>TRBV27|TRBJ1-2|TRBD1|NA
TGTGCCAGCAGTTTAGGACAGGCCTATGGCTACACCTTC
CASSLGQAYGYTF
>TRBV6-5|TRBJ1-2|NA|NA
TGTGCCAGCAAAGGATGGGACTATGGCTACACCTTC
CASKGWDYGYTF
>TRBV6-6|TRBJ1-6|TRBD1|NA
TGTGCCAGCAGACTCCGACAGGGGGATTCACCCCTCCACTTT
CASRLRQGDSPLHF
>TRBV4-1|TRBJ1-3|NA|NA
TGCGCCAGCAGCCAAAGAATACTTGGTGGGGGGCGCGGGTCCTCTGGAAACACCATATATTTT
CASSQRILGGGRGSSGNTIYF
>TRBV19|TRBJ1-3|NA|few
TGTGCCAGTAGTATAGAGGGGAGCTCTGGAAACACCATATATTTT
CASSIEGSSGNTIYF
>TRBV11-3|TRBJ1-6|TRBD1|few
TGTGCCAGCAGCTTGCCCACAGGGGTCAATTCACCCCTCCACTTT
CASSLPTGVNSPLHF
>TRBV7-6|TRBJ1-4|NA|NA
TGTGCCAGCAGTCCGGGAGGGGGGATTAATGAAAAACTGTTTTTT
CASSPGGGINEKLFF
>TRBV19|TRBJ1-3|NA|NA
TGTGCCAGTAGTGACCTACAGGGCTCTGGAAACACCATATATTTT
CASSDLQGSGNTIYF
>TRBV2|TRBJ1-1|NA|NA
TGTGCCAGCACTGGAGATTACACTGAAGCTTTCTTT
CASTGDYTEAFF
>TRBV12-5|TRBJ2-1|TRBD1|NA
TGTGCTAGTGTCGGGGGACAGGCGTACAATGAGCAGTTCTTC
CASVGGQAYNEQFF
>TRBV7-2|TRBJ2-3|NA|NA
TGTGCCAGCAGCTTAGTTGTGACGGTATCTAGCACAGATACGCAGTATTTT
CASSLVVTVSSTDTQYF
>TRBV7-8|TRBJ1-5|NA|NA
TGTGCCAGCAGCTATCAGGGGAACCCAGGCCAGCCCCAGCATTTT
CASSYQGNPGQPQHF
>TRBV10-3|TRBJ1-3|NA|NA
TGTGCCATCAGTGTGGACAGCTCTGGAAACACCATATATTTT
CAISVDSSGNTIYF
>TRBV6-5|TRBJ1-1|NA|NA
TGTGCCAGCAGTTCTCCGTTGGGACTGACAAACACTGAAGCTTTCTTT
CASSSPLGLTNTEAFF
>TRBV9|TRBJ1-1|TRBD1|NA
TGTGCCAGCAGCCCTCGACAGGGGAGGAACACTGAAGCTTTCTTT
CASSPRQGRNTEAFF
>TRBV2|TRBJ1-1|TRBD1|NA
TGTGCCAGCACGAGGCCAGGGGGCGGAAACACTGAAGCTTTCTTT
CASTRPGGGNTEAFF
>TRBV5-4|TRBJ1-2|NA|few
TGTGCCAGCAGCTCCGGCGGACAAGTTTCTGGCTACACCTTC
CASSSGGQVSGYTF
>TRBV5-6|TRBJ2-7|NA|NA
TGTGCCAGCAGCTTGGGGGTCCGATCCTACGAGCAGTACTTC
CASSLGVRSYEQYF
>TRBV5-4|TRBJ1-4|TRBD1|few
TGTGCCAGCAGCTTACAGGGGGCTAATGAAAAACTGTTTTTT
CASSLQGANEKLFF
>TRBV6-1|TRBJ1-1|TRBD1|NA
TGTGCCAGCAGATGGGGGACAGGCATGAACACTGAAGCTTTCTTT
CASRWGTGMNTEAFF
>TRBV5-1|TRBJ1-1|NA|NA
TGCGCCAGCAGCTTGGAGGGTATTGGGAACACTGAAGCTTTCTTT
CASSLEGIGNTEAFF
>TRBV5-6|TRBJ1-2|NA|NA
TGTGCCAGCAGCTTAAGGGTGGGGCTTAACTATGGCTACACCTTC
CASSLRVGLNYGYTF
>TRBV5-1|TRBJ2-3|NA|NA
TGCGCCAGCAGCTTGAGCACAGATACGCAGTATTTT
CASSLSTDTQYF
>TRBV5-1|TRBJ2-3|NA|NA
TGCGCCAGCAGTCCAGAAGGAACAGATACGCAGTATTTT
CASSPEGTDTQYF
>TRBV11-2|TRBJ1-1|NA|NA
TGTGCCAGCAGCTTAGATTCGGGGGGTGAAGCTTTCTTT
CASSLDSGGEAFF
>TRBV29-1|TRBJ2-2|NA|NA
TGCAGCGTTGAACAGGAGAACACCGGGGAGCTGTTTTTT
CSVEQENTGELFF
>TRBV7-8|TRBJ1-2|NA|NA
TGTGCCAGCAGCTTAGTGCGACAGCCCGTTTTGCGCTACACCTTC
CASSLVRQPVLRYTF
>TRBV18|TRBJ2-3|NA|NA
TGTGCCAGCTCACCACCGGGCGGGACTACGCAGTATTTT
CASSPPGGTTQYF
>TRBV10-3|TRBJ2-1|NA|medium-sized
TGTGCCATCAGTGGGGGCGCCGTCGGAGCTAGCGCCTTCTACAATGAGCAGTTCTTC
CAISGGAVGASAFYNEQFF